This T cell receptor beta chain stems from a study of blood T cell repertoires in COVID-19. Background on the study: COVID-19 samples collected from the United States, Italy and Spain covered acute and convalescent phases. PBMCs, B-cell-depleted T cells, or T cells provided the cDNA or gDNA that made up the material.

The CDR3 runs 14 residues. The germline V and J ends were trimmed by 2 bases and 4 bases, with 11 bases remaining between them. Germline loops: CDR1 MNHEY, CDR2 SVGEGT. The authors' processing: Reference gene primer amplification gave estimated nucleated cell counts. Assay: immunoSEQ multiplex PCR; the TCRdb copy retains only in-frame clones and omits some. The V and J calls and clone size were taken over from that table, and D and trimming were inferred from the DNA. Here the sample spans 65,000 to 90,000 clones, roughly 84% being singletons. The clonotype comes from a woman aged 18-29 years with acute or convalescent COVID-19. The chain joins TRBV6-2 or TRBV6-3 to TRBJ1-2, with D unresolved. The sequencing input was peripheral blood. The CDR3 DNA follows: TGTGCCAGCAGTTACGAAGTCACAGCCTATGGCTACACCTTC. This encodes CASSYEVTAYGYTF.